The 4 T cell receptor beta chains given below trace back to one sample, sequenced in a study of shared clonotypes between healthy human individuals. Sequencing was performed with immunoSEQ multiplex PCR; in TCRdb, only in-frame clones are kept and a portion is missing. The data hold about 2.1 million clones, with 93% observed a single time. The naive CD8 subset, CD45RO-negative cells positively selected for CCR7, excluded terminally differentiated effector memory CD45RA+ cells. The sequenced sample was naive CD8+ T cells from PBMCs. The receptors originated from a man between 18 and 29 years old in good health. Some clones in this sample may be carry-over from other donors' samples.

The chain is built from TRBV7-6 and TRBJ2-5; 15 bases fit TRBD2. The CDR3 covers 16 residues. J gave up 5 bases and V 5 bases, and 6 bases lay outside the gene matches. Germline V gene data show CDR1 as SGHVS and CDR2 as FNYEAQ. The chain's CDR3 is CASSPGLAGGGETQYF. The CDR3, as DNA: TGTGCCAGCAGCCCCGGACTAGCGGGAGGGGGGGAGACCCAGTACTTC.

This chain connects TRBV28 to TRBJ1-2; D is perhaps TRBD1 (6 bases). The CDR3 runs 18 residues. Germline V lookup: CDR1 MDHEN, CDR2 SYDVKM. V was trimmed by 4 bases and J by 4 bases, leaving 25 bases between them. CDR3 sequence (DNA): TGTGCCAGCAGTTCGCACCCAACCTTGACAGGTCTTGGCTATGGCTACACCTTC. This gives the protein CASSSHPTLTGLGYGYTF.

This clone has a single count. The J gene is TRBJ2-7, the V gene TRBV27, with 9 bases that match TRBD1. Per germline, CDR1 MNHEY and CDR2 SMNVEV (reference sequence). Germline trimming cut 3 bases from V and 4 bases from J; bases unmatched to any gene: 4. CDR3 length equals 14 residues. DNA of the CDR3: TGTGCCAGCAGTTTGTTTGGACAGGGGTACGAGCAGTACTTC. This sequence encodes CASSLFGQGYEQYF.

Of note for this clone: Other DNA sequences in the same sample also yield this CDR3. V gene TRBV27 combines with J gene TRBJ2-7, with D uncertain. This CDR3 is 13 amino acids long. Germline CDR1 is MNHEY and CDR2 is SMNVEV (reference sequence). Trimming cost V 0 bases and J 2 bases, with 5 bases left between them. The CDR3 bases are TGTGCCAGCAGTTTATCCTCTCCCTACGAGCAGTACTTC. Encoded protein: CASSLSSPYEQYF.